The rows below give T cell receptor beta chains drawn from one sample of a study of T cell responses to AZD1222 COVID-19 vaccine. Data came from immunoSEQ multiplex PCR; TCRdb stores just in-frame clones and leaves some out. The sample holds some 98,000 clones, 88% seen once. This specimen consisted of peripheral blood, obtained 28 days after the second AZD1222 dose. The origin of the receptors is an adult who received the AZD1222 COVID-19 vaccine. CDR3s include the opening cysteine and the closing phenylalanine or tryptophan. D genes are given only for firm matches.

15	TRBJ2-1	NA	TRBV7-9	TGTGCCAGCAGCCTACGAGGGACGATATACAATGAGCAGTTCTTC	CASSLRGTIYNEQFF
13	TRBJ1-2	NA	TRBV7-8	TGTGCCAGCAGTAAAGGACGGGAATATGGCTACACCTTC	CASSKGREYGYTF
15	TRBJ1-1	NA	TRBV6-5	TGTGCCAGCAAGGAGGACGTGGGACTGAACACTGAAGCTTTCTTT	CASKEDVGLNTEAFF
13	TRBJ2-5	NA	TRBV19	TGTGCCAGTAGTCTACAGGGCCCGGAGACCCAGTACTTC	CASSLQGPETQYF
16	TRBJ1-1	NA	TRBV1	TGCACCAGCAGCCACCCACTTCGGGGGTTGAACACTGAAGCTTTCTTT	CTSSHPLRGLNTEAFF
16	TRBJ2-1	TRBD1	TRBV2	TGTGCCAGCAGTGAATTGGTAGGGGGCGCCTTCAATGAGCAGTTCTTC	CASSELVGGAFNEQFF
18	TRBJ2-2	TRBD1	TRBV10-1	TGCGCCAGCAGTGAGTCGGCCGGGACAGGGGTGCGCACCGGGGAGCTGTTTTTT	CASSESAGTGVRTGELFF
14	TRBJ1-1	TRBD1	TRBV5-4	TGTGCCAGCAGCTTGGCGACAGGGTACACTGAAGCTTTCTTT	CASSLATGYTEAFF
13	TRBJ2-1	NA	TRBV29-1	TGCAGTACCATTATAGGGCAGGGAGGTGAGCAGTTCTTC	CSTIIGQGGEQFF
15	TRBJ1-2	NA	TRBV18	TGTGCCAGCTCGCCCCGGGACTCCTTCGGAGGGGGCTACACCTTC	CASSPRDSFGGGYTF